This T cell receptor beta chain was sequenced for a study of shared T cell receptors in the human thymus. Profiling relied on immunoSEQ multiplex PCR, and the TCRdb table lists in-frame clones only, not all of them. The repertoire has roughly 700,000 clones, 88% of them found once; the top ten carry approximately 0.011%. Trimming took 11 bases from V and 4 from J; bases not matched to a gene: 6. From germline, CDR1 is LGHNT and CDR2 FRNRAP. The CDR3 is 12 amino acids. These data are also associated with another study on human thymus T cells. That source adds: Healthy Finnish infants having corrective surgery for congenital heart defects served as donors. Thymus specimens were resections from corrective heart surgery. It looked as if thymic and blood repertoires used V and J genes in a biased way. Among unrelated individuals, related research reported thymic repertoires that overlapped highly.

This receptor was taken from a boy younger than two with a congenital heart defect. The chain carries TRBV12-5 and TRBJ2-7; 9 bases are shared with TRBD1. The specimen sequenced was thymocytes. CDR3 DNA: TGTGCTGGGGGACAGGGTCCGTACGAGCAGTACTTC. This sequence encodes CAGGQGPYEQYF.